This TCR beta chain was sequenced for a study of T cell clones after liver transplantation. Study at large: Post-transplant blood was tracked for graft-donor-reactive T cell clones identified in a pre-transplant mixed lymphocyte reaction. Third-party-reactive TCRbeta sequences from pre-transplant mixed lymphocyte reactions served as antigen-independent comparators.

The germline V and J ends were trimmed by 3 bases and 6 bases, with 11 bases remaining between them. Germline V gives CDR1 MNHNS, CDR2 SASEGT. The CDR3 extends over 13 amino acids. TCRdb's table, derived via immunoSEQ multiplex PCR, lists solely in-frame clones and lacks some. This table has about 120,000 clones, around nine tenths appearing once. CD3+CD4+ and CD3+CD8+ cells were FACS-sorted from thawed unstimulated PBMCs. V is TRBV6-1 and J is TRBJ1-1; no clear D gene. This sequence was found in a human patient who received a liver transplant. Certain T cells may be donor cells from the graft. The input for sequencing was CD4+ T cells from blood, taken 12 months after liver transplant. In DNA, the CDR3 is TGTGCCAGCAGTGATTGGGCAAGCCCTGAAGCTTTCTTT. Translation: CASSDWASPEAFF.